This TCR beta chain derives from a study of blood T cell repertoires in COVID-19. Germline assignment: CDR1 KGHSH and CDR2 LQKENI. V shed 6 bases and J 1 base; nucleotides not matched to a gene: 5. The CDR3 is 14 amino acids. Authors' methods: Estimates of nucleated cell counts were drawn from the amplification of reference gene primers. The data were produced by immunoSEQ multiplex PCR, yet TCRdb's version contains in-frame clones alone and is incomplete. That table gives V, J and clone size, and the DNA gave D and trimming. This sample has almost 250,000 clones; 85% to 90% occur once, and the top ten carry under 5%. About this clone: Other DNA sequences in this sample translate to the same CDR3.

Sequenced input: PBMCs or T cells enriched from blood (not recorded which). This TCR came from a woman younger than 45 who had recovered from COVID-19. The chain combines TRBV18 with TRBJ1-1; 7 nucleotides align to TRBD1. The CDR3 sequence is CASSPGQANTEAFF. CDR3 nucleotide sequence: TGTGCCAGCTCCCCAGGACAGGCGAACACTGAAGCTTTCTTT.